A selection of T cell receptor beta chains follows, all from one sample in a study of early T cells in non-severe SARS-CoV-2 infection. TCRdb redid the calling of the 5' RACE reads with MiXCR, one entry per CDR3 protein. Among under 50,000 distinct CDR3 sequences listed, 4% to 5% were seen once. Sequenced: whole blood. These receptors were obtained from an adult who was a healthcare worker with PCR-confirmed SARS-CoV-2 infection or an uninfected control (not recorded which). Each CDR3 is given with its conserved first and last residue. The D gene is left open where the match is weak. Size values are once, few and many counts, or a class for expanded clones, and some rows have none.

TRBV20-1	-	TRBJ1-2	-	CSARELETGKPYGYTF	TGCAGTGCTAGAGAATTAGAAACAGGGAAACCTTATGGCTACACCTTC
TRBV7-9	few	TRBJ1-4	-	CASSSTGYRPNEKLFF	TGTGCCAGCAGCTCCACAGGATATCGGCCAAATGAAAAACTGTTTTTT
TRBV6-1	many	TRBJ2-4	-	CASSDSFAKNIQYF	TGTGCCAGCAGTGACAGTTTTGCCAAAAACATTCAGTACTTC
TRBV29-1	many	TRBJ2-3	TRBD2	CSVELGLAGGSRLDTQYF	TGCAGCGTTGAACTTGGCCTAGCGGGGGGCTCGAGGTTAGATACGCAGTATTTT
TRBV10-3	few	TRBJ1-1	-	CAISDTLGNTEAFF	TGTGCCATCAGTGACACCCTTGGGAACACTGAAGCTTTCTTT
TRBV24-1	many	TRBJ2-2	-	CATSDPPNTGELFF	TGTGCCACCAGTGACCCACCCAACACCGGGGAGCTGTTTTTT
TRBV20-1	-	TRBJ2-5	-	CSAREEETQYF	TGCAGTGCTAGAGAAGAAGAGACCCAGTACTTC
TRBV5-1	many	TRBJ2-5	-	CASSLEQETQYF	TGCGCCAGCAGCTTGGAACAAGAGACCCAGTACTTC
TRBV12-3/TRBV12-4	few	TRBJ1-1	-	CASSRMSVDTEAFF	TGTGCCAGCAGTCGAATGTCCGTTGACACTGAAGCTTTCTTT
TRBV20-1	many	TRBJ2-2	-	CSARSSNTGELFF	TGCAGTGCTAGGAGTTCGAACACCGGGGAGCTGTTTTTT
TRBV2	-	TRBJ2-1	TRBD2	CASSEQLAGGNEQFF	TGTGCCAGCAGTGAACAACTAGCGGGAGGTAATGAGCAGTTCTTC
TRBV5-4	many	TRBJ1-1	TRBD1	CASSFPGQGVRAFF	TGTGCCAGCAGCTTTCCGGGACAGGGAGTGCGGGCTTTCTTT
TRBV6-1	many	TRBJ1-1	-	CASSEAGYGAAGTEAFF	TGTGCCAGCAGTGAAGCTGGATACGGGGCCGCCGGGACTGAAGCTTTCTTT
TRBV3-1	-	TRBJ2-3	-	CASSPWTESTDTQYF	TGTGCCAGCAGCCCTTGGACAGAGAGCACAGATACGCAGTATTTT